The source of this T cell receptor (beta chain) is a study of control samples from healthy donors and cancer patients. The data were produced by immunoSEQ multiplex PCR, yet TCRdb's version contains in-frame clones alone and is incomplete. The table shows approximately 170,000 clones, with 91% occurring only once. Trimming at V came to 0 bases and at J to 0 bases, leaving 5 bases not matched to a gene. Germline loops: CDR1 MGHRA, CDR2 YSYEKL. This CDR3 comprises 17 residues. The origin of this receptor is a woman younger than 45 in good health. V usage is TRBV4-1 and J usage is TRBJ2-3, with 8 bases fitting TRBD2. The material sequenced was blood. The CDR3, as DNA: TGCGCCAGCAGCCAAGACACTAGCGGTTCTAGCACAGATACGCAGTATTTT. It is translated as CASSQDTSGSSTDTQYF.